Each of the 12 T cell receptor beta chains below was sequenced from the same sample in a study of blood T cell repertoires in COVID-19. Clones were sequenced by immunoSEQ multiplex PCR, and TCRdb holds only the in-frame ones, with some missing. This sample yields 25,000 to 35,000 clones, of which roughly 85% are seen a single time; around 6.6% belongs to the top ten. The sequenced sample consisted of peripheral blood. The receptors shown here come from a man aged 55 to 70 with active COVID-19.

V is TRBV2 and J is TRBJ1-4; D unclear. V lost 5 bases and J lost 2, with 9 bases in between. Germline lookup yields CDR1 SNHLY and CDR2 FYNNEI. This CDR3 has 14 residues. As DNA, the CDR3 is TGTGCCAGCAGTTCCCGGGAGACTAATGAAAAACTGTTTTTT. Amino acid sequence: CASSSRETNEKLFF.

CDR3 in amino acids: CASSLNGQGPGSPLHF. The CDR3 DNA follows: TGTGCCAGCAGTTTAAATGGACAGGGACCAGGGTCACCCCTCCACTTT. The chain combines TRBV27 with TRBJ1-6, with 8 bases identical to TRBD1. Germline V lookup: CDR1 MNHEY, CDR2 SMNVEV (reference sequence). The J segment lost 10 bases and the V segment lost 2 bases, leaving 10 bases of the junction unmatched. There are 16 residues in the CDR3.

J is TRBJ1-1 and V is TRBV7-9; 7 bases agree with TRBD1. Germline CDR1 SEHNR, CDR2 FQNEAQ (reference sequence). The CDR3 runs 13 residues. V trimming: 6 bases; J trimming: 6 bases; junction bases outside the gene matches: 7. Written as DNA, the CDR3 is TGTGCCAGCAGTCCACAGGGGAAGGCTGAAGCTTTCTTT. This gives the protein CASSPQGKAEAFF.

DNA of the CDR3: TGTGCCAGCAGCGTAGGGGGAGCGGGTAGCACAGATACGCAGTATTTT. Amino acids: CASSVGGAGSTDTQYF. The chain carries TRBV9 and TRBJ2-3; a weak D match, TRBD2 (6 bases). Germline V gene data show CDR1 as SGDLS and CDR2 as YYNGEE. The length of the CDR3 is 16 residues. The germline V and J ends were trimmed by 0 bases and 0 bases, with 11 bases remaining between them.

This clone was counted a few times. This sequence joins TRBV7-3 and TRBJ1-1; D gene uncertain. Germline assignment: CDR1 SGHTA and CDR2 FQGTGA. The CDR3 length is 14 residues. Trimming cost V 5 bases and J 4 bases, with 14 bases left between them. CDR3 DNA: TGTGCCAGCAGCCCACAGACTGGGAGCACTGAAGCTTTCTTT. Translation gives CASSPQTGSTEAFF.

This clone ranks as medium-sized (0.01 to 0.1%). Other DNA variants within this sample encode the same CDR3. V usage is TRBV28 and J usage is TRBJ1-1, with 7 nucleotides matching TRBD1. The CDR3 spans 16 residues. After removal of 2 bases from V and 0 bases from J, the junction contained 6 bases not matched to a gene. In germline, CDR1 is MDHEN, CDR2 SYDVKM. CDR3 DNA: TGTGCCAGCAGTTTAAGGACAGGTGGATTGAACACTGAAGCTTTCTTT. Its translation: CASSLRTGGLNTEAFF.

The chain joins TRBV6-1 to TRBJ2-7, with 7 bases aligning to TRBD2. J lost 2 bases, V lost 2 bases, and 9 bases had no gene match. The CDR3 spans 16 residues. Germline values: CDR1 MNHNS, CDR2 SASEGT. The CDR3 DNA reads as TGTGCCAGCAGTGAAACGGGTGGGAGGGCCGCCTACGAGCAGTACGTC. Translated, it gives CASSETGGRAAYEQYV.

The chain links TRBV7-9 to TRBJ2-3, with 8 bases fitting TRBD1. The CDR3 consists of 16 residues. Germline loops: CDR1 SEHNR, CDR2 FQNEAQ (reference sequence). V was clipped by 0 bases and J by 2 bases; unmatched bases: 4. The DNA of the CDR3 is TGTGCCAGCAGCTTAGCGGGGACAGGCTTCACAGATACGCAGTATTTT. It encodes CASSLAGTGFTDTQYF.

This chain connects TRBV6-1 to TRBJ1-2; D is uncertain. Germline values: CDR1 MNHNS, CDR2 SASEGT. CDR3 length: 15 amino acids. Trimming took 3 bases from V and 6 from J, leaving 17 bases between them. Here the CDR3 DNA reads TGTGCCAGCAGTGAGTTGGAGAGGGTAGCAAATGGCTACACCTTC. Translation: CASSELERVANGYTF.

The V gene is TRBV6-5, the J gene TRBJ1-4; perhaps TRBD1 as D (6 bases). CDR1 MNHEY and CDR2 SVGAGI come from the germline V gene. CDR3 length: 15 amino acids. V lost 2 bases, J lost 5 bases, and 12 bases lay in between. The DNA for the CDR3 is TGTGCCAGCAGTTACGTCCCCAGGGGCAATGAAAAACTGTTTTTT. Encoded protein: CASSYVPRGNEKLFF.

In its sample, this clone was seen once. This chain links TRBV5-4 with TRBJ2-1; 11 nucleotides align to TRBD2. CDR1 and CDR2 (germline): SGHNT, YYREEE (reference sequence). The CDR3 loop spans 15 amino acids. V lost 2 bases to trimming and J lost 9 bases; unmatched junction nucleotides: 7. The CDR3 loop reads CASSLQLAGAGEQFF. CDR3 coding DNA: TGTGCCAGCAGCTTACAACTAGCGGGAGCGGGTGAGCAGTTCTTC.

The rearrangement uses TRBV19 and TRBJ2-3; 12 positions match TRBD2. Germline values: CDR1 LNHDA, CDR2 SQIVND (reference sequence). Trimming took 3 bases from V and 6 from J; bases not matched to a gene: 10. The CDR3 runs 17 residues. As DNA, the CDR3 is TGTGCCAGTAGTATTAGAGGAAGGCTAGCGGGAGGGGATACGCAGTATTTT. Its protein product is CASSIRGRLAGGDTQYF.